These T cell receptor beta chains were read from a single sample in a study of control samples from healthy donors and cancer patients. Sequencing used immunoSEQ multiplex PCR; TCRdb keeps in-frame clones, though not all of them. There are some 140,000 clones in the sample; around nine tenths occur only once, and about 11% lies in the top ten. Sequenced sample: blood. The receptors shown here come from a man in his thirties or forties in good health. CDR3s include the opening cysteine and the closing phenylalanine or tryptophan. The D gene is left open where the match is weak. Clone size is stated in some rows and not others, as once, few, many or a class when expanded.

j_gene: TRBJ1-2
abundance: -
v_gene: TRBV4-2
d_gene: TRBD1
CDR3aa: CASSPGTGVVRGYTF
CDR3nt: TGTGCCAGCAGCCCCGGGACAGGGGTCGTGCGTGGCTACACCTTC

j_gene: TRBJ2-7
abundance: once
v_gene: TRBV12-5
d_gene: TRBD1
CDR3aa: CASGLAQLGQGLLYEQYF
CDR3nt: TGTGCTAGTGGTTTGGCCCAACTCGGACAGGGTTTGCTGTACGAGCAGTACTTC

j_gene: TRBJ1-6
abundance: -
v_gene: TRBV11-2
d_gene: -
CDR3aa: CASSLVSGHNSPLHF
CDR3nt: TGTGCCAGCAGCTTAGTCAGCGGTCACAATTCACCCCTCCACTTT

j_gene: TRBJ2-7
abundance: -
v_gene: TRBV28
d_gene: -
CDR3aa: CASSFLADDVYEQYF
CDR3nt: TGTGCCAGCAGTTTTTTAGCTGACGATGTCTACGAGCAGTACTTC

j_gene: TRBJ1-2
abundance: -
v_gene: TRBV30
d_gene: TRBD1
CDR3aa: CAWRKQGVGYGYTF
CDR3nt: TGTGCCTGGAGAAAACAGGGGGTCGGCTATGGCTACACCTTC

j_gene: TRBJ1-6
abundance: -
v_gene: TRBV6-1
d_gene: TRBD1
CDR3aa: CASSLTTGTPLHF
CDR3nt: TGTGCCAGCAGCCTCACGACAGGGACACCCCTCCACTTT

j_gene: TRBJ2-3
abundance: -
v_gene: TRBV7-9
d_gene: TRBD2
CDR3aa: CASSLAGGSDTQYF
CDR3nt: TGTGCCAGCAGCTTAGCGGGAGGGTCAGATACGCAGTATTTT

j_gene: TRBJ2-3
abundance: -
v_gene: TRBV5-1
d_gene: TRBD2
CDR3aa: CASSRTSGSPTDTQYF
CDR3nt: TGCGCCAGCAGTCGGACTAGCGGGAGCCCTACAGATACGCAGTATTTT

j_gene: TRBJ2-7
abundance: -
v_gene: TRBV11-2
d_gene: TRBD2
CDR3aa: CASSLSLAGGYEQYF
CDR3nt: TGTGCCAGCAGCTTAAGCCTAGCGGGAGGCTACGAGCAGTACTTC

j_gene: TRBJ2-7
abundance: -
v_gene: TRBV29-1
d_gene: -
CDR3aa: CSAAYRDPYEQYF
CDR3nt: TGCAGCGCTGCCTACAGGGACCCCTACGAGCAGTACTTC

j_gene: TRBJ2-3
abundance: -
v_gene: TRBV28
d_gene: TRBD2
CDR3aa: CASTTWTSGKNTQYF
CDR3nt: TGTGCCAGCACCACCTGGACTAGCGGGAAAAATACGCAGTATTTT

j_gene: TRBJ2-7
abundance: -
v_gene: TRBV28
d_gene: TRBD2
CDR3aa: CASSTPGLAGNF
CDR3nt: TGTGCCAGCAGTACCCCGGGACTAGCGGGAAACTTC

j_gene: TRBJ1-2
abundance: once
v_gene: TRBV9
d_gene: -
CDR3aa: CASSAHGQNYGYTF
CDR3nt: TGTGCCAGCAGCGCACATGGACAGAACTATGGCTACACCTTC

j_gene: TRBJ1-2
abundance: -
v_gene: TRBV12-3/TRBV12-4
d_gene: -
CDR3aa: CASSYPGVGYTF
CDR3nt: TGTGCCAGCAGTTATCCAGGGGTTGGCTACACCTTC

j_gene: TRBJ1-2
abundance: -
v_gene: TRBV3-1/TRBV3-2
d_gene: TRBD1
CDR3aa: CASSPLGTGHYGYTF
CDR3nt: TGTGCCAGCAGCCCGCTTGGGACAGGGCACTATGGCTACACCTTC

j_gene: TRBJ2-7
abundance: -
v_gene: TRBV6-6
d_gene: -
CDR3aa: CASSWDGTYEQYF
CDR3nt: TGTGCCAGCAGCTGGGACGGAACCTACGAGCAGTACTTC

j_gene: TRBJ1-5
abundance: -
v_gene: TRBV5-6
d_gene: -
CDR3aa: CASGYWGNQPQHF
CDR3nt: TGTGCCAGCGGGTATTGGGGCAATCAGCCCCAGCATTTT

j_gene: TRBJ2-7
abundance: -
v_gene: TRBV6-6
d_gene: -
CDR3aa: CASTPLGVYEQYF
CDR3nt: TGTGCCAGCACCCCACTGGGAGTCTACGAGCAGTACTTC

j_gene: TRBJ2-1
abundance: -
v_gene: TRBV27
d_gene: -
CDR3aa: CACSGGLLSYNEQFF
CDR3nt: TGTGCCTGCTCAGGGGGGCTCCTTTCCTACAATGAGCAGTTCTTC

j_gene: TRBJ2-7
abundance: -
v_gene: TRBV11-2
d_gene: TRBD2
CDR3aa: CASGGTSGELYEQYF
CDR3nt: TGTGCCAGCGGGGGGACTAGCGGAGAGCTCTACGAGCAGTACTTC

j_gene: TRBJ2-7
abundance: once
v_gene: TRBV25-1
d_gene: -
CDR3aa: CASSRAGQYYEQYF
CDR3nt: TGTGCCAGCAGTAGGGCGGGACAATACTACGAGCAGTACTTC

j_gene: TRBJ1-2
abundance: -
v_gene: TRBV4-1
d_gene: -
CDR3aa: CASSQDLGYGYTF
CDR3nt: TGCGCCAGCAGCCAAGATCTTGGCTATGGCTACACCTTC

j_gene: TRBJ2-5
abundance: -
v_gene: TRBV4-1
d_gene: -
CDR3aa: CASQGRNQETQYF
CDR3nt: TGCGCCAGTCAGGGACGGAACCAAGAGACCCAGTACTTC

j_gene: TRBJ1-1
abundance: -
v_gene: TRBV19
d_gene: -
CDR3aa: CASSQILRTEAFF
CDR3nt: TGTGCCAGTAGTCAGATATTGCGGACTGAAGCTTTCTTT

j_gene: TRBJ1-5
abundance: -
v_gene: TRBV28
d_gene: -
CDR3aa: CASSRHISNQPQHF
CDR3nt: TGTGCCAGCAGTCGACACATTAGCAATCAGCCCCAGCATTTT

j_gene: TRBJ2-1
abundance: once
v_gene: TRBV6-2/TRBV6-3
d_gene: -
CDR3aa: CASSLVKGRNEQFF
CDR3nt: TGTGCCAGCAGTTTAGTCAAAGGGAGGAATGAGCAGTTCTTC

j_gene: TRBJ2-5
abundance: -
v_gene: TRBV6-6
d_gene: TRBD2
CDR3aa: CASRTSGRETQYF
CDR3nt: TGTGCCAGCAGGACTAGCGGGAGAGAGACCCAGTACTTC

j_gene: TRBJ1-2
abundance: -
v_gene: TRBV5-6
d_gene: TRBD1
CDR3aa: CASSPLQTGTGNYGYTF
CDR3nt: TGTGCCAGCAGCCCCTTACAGACCGGGACAGGGAACTATGGCTACACCTTC

j_gene: TRBJ1-5
abundance: -
v_gene: TRBV19
d_gene: -
CDR3aa: CASSQDGFGNQPQHF
CDR3nt: TGTGCCAGTAGTCAGGACGGGTTTGGCAATCAGCCCCAGCATTTT

j_gene: TRBJ1-1
abundance: -
v_gene: TRBV7-8
d_gene: -
CDR3aa: CASSVRMGTEAFF
CDR3nt: TGTGCCAGCAGCGTACGAATGGGCACTGAAGCTTTCTTT

j_gene: TRBJ2-5
abundance: -
v_gene: TRBV6-2/TRBV6-3
d_gene: -
CDR3aa: CASSLQAQETQYF
CDR3nt: TGTGCCAGCAGCCTACAGGCTCAAGAGACCCAGTACTTC

j_gene: TRBJ1-1
abundance: -
v_gene: TRBV28
d_gene: -
CDR3aa: CASSLYSTEAFF
CDR3nt: TGTGCCAGCAGTTTATACTCCACTGAAGCTTTCTTT

j_gene: TRBJ2-7
abundance: -
v_gene: TRBV27
d_gene: -
CDR3aa: CASSLTRARHSPYEQYF
CDR3nt: TGTGCCAGCAGTTTAACCCGGGCCAGACACTCACCCTACGAGCAGTACTTC

j_gene: TRBJ2-1
abundance: -
v_gene: TRBV7-9
d_gene: -
CDR3aa: CASSLSNWDNEQFF
CDR3nt: TGTGCCAGCAGCTTATCGAACTGGGACAATGAGCAGTTCTTC

j_gene: TRBJ2-4
abundance: -
v_gene: TRBV28
d_gene: TRBD2
CDR3aa: CASSLMIAGAVKNIQYF
CDR3nt: TGTGCCAGCAGTTTAATGATAGCGGGAGCAGTCAAAAACATTCAGTACTTC

j_gene: TRBJ1-5
abundance: -
v_gene: TRBV6-1
d_gene: -
CDR3aa: CASSEGQGHQPQHF
CDR3nt: TGTGCCAGCAGTGAAGGGCAGGGGCATCAGCCCCAGCATTTT

j_gene: TRBJ2-2
abundance: -
v_gene: TRBV5-1
d_gene: -
CDR3aa: CASSFGGQGAAPSGRSGELFF
CDR3nt: TGCGCCAGCAGCTTCGGCGGACAGGGGGCGGCCCCTAGCGGGAGGTCCGGGGAGCTGTTTTTT

j_gene: TRBJ1-1
abundance: -
v_gene: TRBV19
d_gene: -
CDR3aa: CASSIQMNTEAFF
CDR3nt: TGTGCCAGTAGTATACAGATGAACACTGAAGCTTTCTTT

j_gene: TRBJ2-5
abundance: -
v_gene: TRBV28
d_gene: -
CDR3aa: CAWGRGYGETQYF
CDR3nt: TGTGCCTGGGGCAGGGGCTACGGGGAGACCCAGTACTTC

j_gene: TRBJ1-3
abundance: -
v_gene: TRBV4-1
d_gene: -
CDR3aa: CASSQVSPSNTIYF
CDR3nt: TGCGCCAGCAGCCAAGTTTCGCCGTCAAACACCATATATTTT

j_gene: TRBJ2-3
abundance: -
v_gene: TRBV27
d_gene: TRBD1
CDR3aa: CASRTTGGDDTQYF
CDR3nt: TGTGCCAGCAGGACGACAGGGGGCGATGATACGCAGTATTTT

j_gene: TRBJ1-2
abundance: -
v_gene: TRBV7-9
d_gene: -
CDR3aa: CASSFRDGGGYTF
CDR3nt: TGTGCCAGCAGCTTCCGGGACGGGGGTGGCTACACCTTC

j_gene: TRBJ1-6
abundance: -
v_gene: TRBV3-1/TRBV3-2
d_gene: TRBD1
CDR3aa: CASSLRDRDNSPLHF
CDR3nt: TGTGCCAGCAGCCTCCGGGACAGGGATAATTCACCCCTCCACTTT